Listed below are T cell receptor beta chains from one sample, sequenced in a study of blood T cell repertoires in COVID-19. Some clones are missing from TCRdb's copy, which holds only in-frame ones; the method was immunoSEQ multiplex PCR. The repertoire holds 100,000 to 120,000 clones, with just over 85% as singletons. Sequencing input: peripheral blood. Receptors were obtained from a human donor in a cohort sampled during active COVID-19. Both conserved end residues are part of each CDR3. Fields, in order: J gene, clone size, V gene, D gene, CDR3 DNA, CDR3 protein. The D gene is left open where the match is weak. Size is omitted from some rows. Given values are once, few, many or a class for expanded clones.

TRBJ1-2 | NA | TRBV7-9 | NA | TGTGCCAGCAGCTTAAATAAGGGAGGGGAGAAGGGCTACACCTTC | CASSLNKGGEKGYTF
TRBJ1-1 | NA | TRBV14 | TRBD1 | TGTGCCAGCAGCCAAGACCAGGGGGAGAGGACTGAAGCTTTCTTT | CASSQDQGERTEAFF
TRBJ2-7 | NA | TRBV11-2 | TRBD2 | TGTGCCAGCAGCTGGACTAGCGGGAGCTCCAACGAGCAGTACTTC | CASSWTSGSSNEQYF
TRBJ2-7 | NA | TRBV6-6 | NA | TGTGCCAGCAGTTACTTACTCGGGTGGGAGCGCAACGAGCAGTACTTC | CASSYLLGWERNEQYF
TRBJ1-1 | NA | TRBV27 | NA | TGTGCCAGCAGTCCGTCCGGGAGCCTGAACACTGAAGCTTTCTTT | CASSPSGSLNTEAFF
TRBJ1-1 | NA | TRBV29-1 | NA | TGCAGCGTTGAAGACTTCCGGGGGAACACTGAAGCTTTCTTT | CSVEDFRGNTEAFF
TRBJ1-1 | NA | TRBV7-2 | NA | TGTGCCAGCAGCTTAGACGGCAGGGGAACTGAAGCTTTCTTT | CASSLDGRGTEAFF
TRBJ1-1 | NA | TRBV2 | NA | TGTGCCAGCAGCATCATGGGTCCAGGGGTTGCTTTCTTT | CASSIMGPGVAFF
TRBJ2-7 | once | TRBV18 | NA | TGTGCCAGCTCGCGAGAGTCCTACGAGCAGTACTTC | CASSRESYEQYF
TRBJ1-5 | NA | TRBV3-1/TRBV3-2 | NA | TGTGCCAGCAGCTTCGGGGACAATCAGCCCCAGCATTTT | CASSFGDNQPQHF
TRBJ2-2 | once | TRBV5-4 | NA | TGTGCCAGCAGCTCTCGAGACTGGAACACCGGGGAGCTGTTTTTT | CASSSRDWNTGELFF
TRBJ2-7 | NA | TRBV12-5 | NA | TGTGCTAGTGGTTTGGGGGGCCCTAACACCTACGAGCAGTACTTC | CASGLGGPNTYEQYF
TRBJ2-7 | few | TRBV13 | NA | TGTGCCAGCAGCTCCAGGGAGGTCAGCTACGAGCAGTACTTC | CASSSREVSYEQYF
TRBJ2-3 | NA | TRBV4-2 | TRBD2 | TGTGCCAGCAGCCCCCGGGGCGGGGGGACCAGTGTCAATACGCAGTATTTT | CASSPRGGGTSVNTQYF
TRBJ2-3 | NA | TRBV6-6 | TRBD2 | TGTGCCAGCAGTTACTCGAGTAGCGGGACCGATACGCAGTATTTT | CASSYSSSGTDTQYF
TRBJ1-1 | NA | TRBV2 | TRBD1 | TGTGCCAGCACTGGACAGGGGGCAGGTGAAGCTTTCTTT | CASTGQGAGEAFF
TRBJ1-4 | once | TRBV5-6 | TRBD1 | TGTGCCAGCAGCCTTACAGGGGGCGGGAATGAAAAACTGTTTTTT | CASSLTGGGNEKLFF
TRBJ2-6 | NA | TRBV11-2 | NA | TGTGCCAGCAGCCGTGGGGGACACAGCTCTGGGGCCAACGTCCTGACTTTC | CASSRGGHSSGANVLTF
TRBJ2-7 | NA | TRBV14 | TRBD1 | TGTGCCAGCAGCTCACAGGGGATTCGGCAGGAGCAGTACTTC | CASSSQGIRQEQYF
TRBJ2-7 | NA | TRBV7-2 | NA | TGTGCCAGCAGCTTAGGTTCAGGGTCAGCCTACGAGCAGTACTTC | CASSLGSGSAYEQYF
TRBJ2-1 | NA | TRBV12-3/TRBV12-4 | TRBD2 | TGTGCCAGCAGTTTGGGAGGGATTAATGAGCAGTTCTTC | CASSLGGINEQFF
TRBJ1-5 | NA | TRBV7-9 | NA | TGTGCCAGCAGCCATACGGAGGGCAATCAGCCCCAGCATTTT | CASSHTEGNQPQHF
TRBJ1-2 | NA | TRBV7-2 | NA | TGTGCCAGCAGCTTAGAGGCCGGGACACCAAACTATGGCTACACCTTC | CASSLEAGTPNYGYTF
TRBJ1-5 | NA | TRBV28 | TRBD1 | TGTGCCAGCAGCCCCGGGACAGGGGGTAATCAGCCCCAGCATTTT | CASSPGTGGNQPQHF
TRBJ2-2 | NA | TRBV10-1 | TRBD1 | TGCGCCAGCAGTCCGGGGACAGGTCACGCCGGGGAGCTGTTTTTT | CASSPGTGHAGELFF
TRBJ1-1 | NA | TRBV5-1 | NA | TGCGCCAGCAGACTGGACAGGAACACTGAAGCTTTCTTT | CASRLDRNTEAFF
TRBJ2-7 | once | TRBV6-5 | NA | TGTGCCAGCAGGAAACAGGGTTCGGGGTACGAGCAGTACTTC | CASRKQGSGYEQYF
TRBJ2-5 | NA | TRBV28 | NA | TGTGCCAGCAGTCCCCTCCAAGAGACCCAGTACTTC | CASSPLQETQYF
TRBJ2-5 | once | TRBV6-1 | NA | TGTGCCAGCAGTGAAGGAGAGCCACGAAAAGAGACCCAGTACTTC | CASSEGEPRKETQYF
TRBJ2-1 | NA | TRBV3-1/TRBV3-2 | NA | TGTGCCAGCAGCCAAGATCCGGCGGCCGTCAATGAGCAGTTCTTC | CASSQDPAAVNEQFF
TRBJ2-7 | NA | TRBV2 | NA | TGTGCCAGCAGTGAAATGGGGGCGGGTCTCGACGAGCAGTACTTC | CASSEMGAGLDEQYF
TRBJ1-4 | few | TRBV18 | TRBD1 | TGTGCCAGCTCACGGACAGGATTTGAGGAAAAACTGTTTTTT | CASSRTGFEEKLFF
TRBJ2-7 | once | TRBV19 | TRBD2 | TGTGCCAGTAACTCCGGGGGAGGGTTTACCTACGAGCAGTACTTC | CASNSGGGFTYEQYF
TRBJ2-5 | NA | TRBV5-6 | TRBD2 | TGTGCCAGCAGCTGGGCTAGCGGGAGAGAGACCCAGTACTTC | CASSWASGRETQYF
TRBJ2-1 | NA | TRBV2 | TRBD1 | TGTGCCAGCAAAGTGACACGGGACAGGGGCAACAATGAGCAGTTCTTC | CASKVTRDRGNNEQFF
TRBJ1-3 | NA | TRBV6-5 | NA | TGTGCCAGCAGGAATCCGGGGTCCGGAAACACCATATATTTT | CASRNPGSGNTIYF
TRBJ2-2 | NA | TRBV6-6 | NA | TGTGCCAGCAGTCGAGGACACCTAAAGGGCACCGGGGAGCTGTTTTTT | CASSRGHLKGTGELFF
TRBJ1-3 | NA | TRBV7-4 | NA | TGTGCCAGCAGCTTAGGCAGATTCTCTGGAAACACCATATATTTT | CASSLGRFSGNTIYF
TRBJ1-5 | NA | TRBV28 | NA | TGTGCCACCTGGGTTGAGGGATCGGGCAATCAGCCCCAGCATTTT | CATWVEGSGNQPQHF